One sample yielded the 20 T cell receptor beta chains listed below, sequenced in a study of graft-versus-host responses after intestinal transplantation. Their antigen targets remain unknown. Assay used: immunoSEQ multiplex PCR; TCRdb lists only in-frame clones, some missing. Counted here are 88,000 or so clones, almost 90% occurring once; the ten biggest clones make up around 0.11%. The sequences come from unstimulated CD4+ T cells sorted from spleen or lymph node cells, collected before intestinal transplant. These receptors were collected from a human donor who received an intestinal transplant.

The chain employs TRBV5-1 and TRBJ2-1, with 9 positions matching TRBD1. Germline V CDR1 and CDR2: SGHRS, YFSETQ. Germline trimming cut 4 bases from V and 8 bases from J; bases unmatched to any gene: 4. This CDR3 is 13 amino acids long. The CDR3 region has the DNA TGCGCCAGCAGCACCACAGGGGGCGATGAGCAGTTCTTC. This gives the protein CASSTTGGDEQFF.

J is TRBJ1-4 and V is TRBV14, with D unclear. Trimming left V 1 base short and J 4 bases short, with 13 bases between. Germline CDR1 reads SGHDN; CDR2 reads FVKESK. The CDR3 runs 16 residues. This chain's CDR3 is CASSQGLGTGNEKLFF. Here the CDR3 DNA reads TGTGCCAGCAGCCAAGGGTTGGGCACCGGTAATGAAAAACTGTTTTTT.

This chain connects TRBV5-4 to TRBJ1-1; D might be TRBD1 (5 bases). From germline, CDR1 is SGHNT and CDR2 YYREEE (reference sequence). V was trimmed by 0 bases and J by 3 bases, leaving 12 bases between them. This CDR3 contains 15 residues. CDR3 nucleotide sequence: TGTGCCAGCAGCTTGGACTCAGGGTTTGACACTGAAGCTTTCTTT. Translating it yields CASSLDSGFDTEAFF.

V gene TRBV5-1 combines with J gene TRBJ2-7; D unresolved. The V end lost 1 base, the J end lost 2 bases, and 7 bases lay between the germline ends. The CDR3 is 13 amino acids. The germline gives CDR1 SGHRS, CDR2 YFSETQ. DNA of the CDR3: TGCGCCAGCAGCTTGTACAGCCCCTACGAGCAGTACTTC. Amino acids: CASSLYSPYEQYF.

This clone was seen just once. The V gene is TRBV6-1, the J gene TRBJ2-1; the match to TRBD2 covers 7 bases. This CDR3 region has 14 residues. V was pared by 6 bases and J by 7 bases, with 9 bases of the junction left unmatched. Germline V gene data show CDR1 as MNHNS and CDR2 as SASEGT. The CDR3: CASRLSLARNEQFF. CDR3 nucleotide sequence: TGTGCCAGCAGGTTATCACTAGCGCGGAATGAGCAGTTCTTC.

The chain couples TRBV5-1 to TRBJ1-2; TRBD1 aligns across 12 bases. The CDR3 has 15 amino acids. Germline loops: CDR1 SGHRS, CDR2 YFSETQ. After removal of 5 bases from V and 4 bases from J, the junction contained 6 bases not matched to a gene. CDR3 sequence: CASRTRDRGPYGYTF. For the CDR3, the DNA is TGCGCCAGCAGGACAAGGGACAGGGGGCCCTATGGCTACACCTTC.

As for this clone: The germline gene is not matched at one end of the junction; a read error may be the cause. The CDR3: CASSLSSGGAWADTQYF. CDR3 DNA: TGTGCTAGCAGCTTATCCTCCGGGGGGGCCTGGGCAGATACGCAGTATTTT. The genes are TRBV7-7 and TRBJ2-3, with 8 bases that match TRBD2. The length of the CDR3 is 17 residues. CDR1 and CDR2 (germline): SSHAT, FNYEAQ (reference sequence). The full variable domain, its missing parts supplied by reference TRBV7-7 and TRBJ2-3, is GAGVSQSPRYKVTKRGQDVTLRCDPISSHATLYWYQQALGQGPEFLTYFNYEAQPDKSGLPSDRFSAERPEGSISTLTIQRTEQRDSAMYRCASSLSSGGAWADTQYFGPGTRLTVL.

The chain employs TRBV2 and TRBJ1-6; 8 bases match TRBD1. The germline CDR1 and CDR2 sequences are SNHLY and FYNNEI. V shed 6 bases and J 9 bases; nucleotides not matched to a gene: 4. This CDR3 comprises 13 residues. CDR3 residues: CASSDRGRSPLHF. The CDR3 nucleotides read TGTGCCAGCAGCGACAGGGGCCGTTCACCCCTCCACTTT.

The sample holds one count of this clone. The chain joins TRBV7-3 to TRBJ2-1; 8 bases map to TRBD1. CDR1 and CDR2 (germline): SGHTA, FQGTGA. V shed 5 bases and J 5 bases; nucleotides not matched to a gene: 11. The length of the CDR3 is 16 residues. CDR3 sequence reads: CASSPLRRGLNNEQFF. CDR3 DNA sequence: TGTGCCAGCAGCCCCTTACGCAGGGGGCTTAACAATGAGCAGTTCTTC. The entire variable domain, with the rest obtained from reference TRBV7-3 and TRBJ2-1, is as follows: GAGVSQTPSNKVTEKGKYVELRCDPISGHTALYWYRQSLGQGPEFLIYFQGTGAADDSGLPNDRFFAVRPEGSVSTLKIQRTERGDSAVYLCASSPLRRGLNNEQFFGPGTRLTVL.

In its sample, this clone was seen once. This sequence joins TRBV4-1 and TRBJ1-1; D unresolved. The length of the CDR3 is 11 residues. V was shortened by 6 bases and J by 6 bases, with 8 bases between the two germline ends. Per the germline V gene, CDR1 is MGHRA and CDR2 is YSYEKL. This CDR3 is CASSLGAEAFF. CDR3 nucleotides: TGCGCCAGCAGTTTGGGCGCTGAAGCTTTCTTT.

The rearrangement uses TRBV27 and TRBJ1-2; possibly TRBD1 for D (6 bases). The V end was cut by 9 bases, the J end by 10 bases, with 24 bases between. Germline CDR1 reads MNHEY; CDR2 reads SMNVEV (reference sequence). The CDR3 runs 14 residues. CDR3 in DNA: TGTGCCAGTCCTATACCGGGACAAAGGACCTTCTACACCTTC. Residues: CASPIPGQRTFYTF.

The V and J genes are TRBV9 and TRBJ1-6; D ambiguous. The V gene lost 0 bases and the J gene lost 9 bases, with 4 bases spanning the gap. Germline V lookup: CDR1 SGDLS, CDR2 YYNGEE. The CDR3 consists of 12 residues. CDR3 in amino acids: CASSVAVSPLHF. The DNA of the CDR3 is TGTGCCAGCAGCGTAGCGGTTTCACCCCTCCACTTT. Full variable domain (outside the CDR3, taken from reference TRBV9 and TRBJ1-6): DSGVTQTPKHLITATGQRVTLRCSPRSGDLSVYWYQQSLDQGLQFLIQYYNGEERAKGNILERFSAQQFPDLHSELNLSSLELGDSALYFCASSVAVSPLHFGNGTRLTVT.

This chain uses TRBV19 with TRBJ1-1, with a possible D match to TRBD1 (6 bases). From germline, CDR1 is LNHDA and CDR2 SQIVND (reference sequence). The CDR3 consists of 13 residues. V shed 8 bases and J shed 1 base, with 11 bases lying between them. CDR3 in DNA: TGTGCCAGTTTGAAGGACAGGAACACTGAAGCTTTCTTT. Translating it yields CASLKDRNTEAFF.

This chain joins TRBV11-3 and TRBJ2-2; 9 nucleotides align to TRBD2. Germline V gives CDR1 SGHNT, CDR2 YENEEA. The CDR3 has 15 residues. V was pared by 5 bases and J by 4 bases, with 5 bases of the junction left unmatched. This CDR3 is CASSRAGGGTGELFF. The CDR3 DNA sequence: TGTGCCAGCAGCAGAGCGGGGGGAGGCACCGGGGAGCTGTTTTTT.

This chain links TRBV6-5 with TRBJ1-2; TRBD1 matches at 12 bases. This CDR3 contains 15 residues. The germline V gene encodes CDR1 MNHEY and CDR2 SVGAGI. J was trimmed by 8 bases and V by 6 bases; bases with no gene match: 10. The DNA for the CDR3 is TGTGCCAGCAGGAGCCTCCGGGACAGGGGGCTCGGCTACACCTTC. Protein: CASRSLRDRGLGYTF.

The chain uses TRBV6-5 and TRBJ2-1; 7 nucleotides match TRBD2. Germline loops: CDR1 MNHEY, CDR2 SVGAGI. V dropped 10 bases and J dropped 5; count of bases not matched to a gene: 14. The CDR3 extends over 15 amino acids. In nucleotides, the CDR3 is TGTGCCACCCAAGTGGGCGGGGGTACCCACAATGAGCAGTTCTTC. Protein product: CATQVGGGTHNEQFF.

The V and J genes are TRBV5-1 and TRBJ2-3; 11 bases line up with TRBD2. The germline CDR1 and CDR2 sequences are SGHRS and YFSETQ. CDR3 size: 14 residues. With 0 bases clipped from V and 6 bases from J, the junction kept 0 bases outside the gene matches. DNA for the CDR3: TGCGCCAGCAGCTTGGGGACTAGCGGGGATACGCAGTATTTT. It codes for CASSLGTSGDTQYF.

This clone was seen only once. This chain uses TRBV10-2 with TRBJ2-1, with 7 bases matching TRBD1. With 7 bases clipped from V and 4 bases from J, the junction kept 7 bases outside the gene matches. There are 14 residues in the CDR3. Germline V gives CDR1 WSHSY, CDR2 SAAADI. For the CDR3, the DNA is TGCGCCAGCACCGACAGGGTGTTGTACAATGAGCAGTTCTTC. Its protein is CASTDRVLYNEQFF.

The chain combines TRBV6-1 with TRBJ1-5; weak D call: TRBD1 (6 bases). The CDR3 spans 18 residues. V was trimmed by 4 bases and J by 3 bases, leaving 22 bases between them. Germline V CDR1 and CDR2: MNHNS, SASEGT. CDR3 loop: CASSGDLLGGQFNQPQHF. In nucleotides, the CDR3 is TGTGCCAGCAGTGGGGATTTACTGGGGGGGCAGTTCAATCAGCCCCAGCATTTT.

The J gene is TRBJ1-2, the V gene TRBV25-1; the match to TRBD1 covers 8 bases. V was clipped by 7 bases and J by 6 bases; unmatched bases: 7. The CDR3 sequence is 13 residues long. Germline CDR1 MGHDK, CDR2 SYGVNS. CDR3 DNA sequence: TGTGCCAGCACCGAGGACAGGGTCGATGGCTACACCTTC. Protein sequence: CASTEDRVDGYTF.